Listed below are T cell receptor beta chains from one sample, sequenced in a study of blood T cell repertoires in COVID-19. Libraries were prepared by immunoSEQ multiplex PCR; TCRdb keeps only in-frame clonotypes and omits some of them. The top ten hold roughly 1.4% of the sample, which has 100,000 to 150,000 clones, around 90% seen once. Sequenced: peripheral blood. The receptors come from a human donor in a cohort sampled during active COVID-19. Both conserved end residues are part of each CDR3. The order of the fields is J gene, clone size, V gene, D gene, CDR3 DNA, CDR3 protein. The D gene is left open where the match is weak. Size is stated for part of the rows, as once, few or many counts, or as a class when the clone is expanded.

>TRBJ2-7|-|TRBV29-1|-
TGCAGCGTTGTTCGTGCGGACGAGCAGTACTTC
CSVVRADEQYF
>TRBJ2-3|once|TRBV9|-
TGTGCCAGCAGCGTAGCTCTCGCAGATACGCAGTATTTT
CASSVALADTQYF
>TRBJ1-6|-|TRBV24-1|-
TGTGCCACCAGTGATGAGCGGGGTATTCCCCTCCACTTT
CATSDERGIPLHF
>TRBJ2-2|-|TRBV27|-
TGTGCCAGCAGTTTACCCAAAAGTTCGGCGGACACCGGGGAGCTGTTTTTT
CASSLPKSSADTGELFF
>TRBJ1-2|-|TRBV5-6|-
TGTGCCAGCAGCTTCGGCGGAACGGATGGCTACACCTTC
CASSFGGTDGYTF
>TRBJ1-2|-|TRBV19|TRBD1
TGTGCCAGTAGTATCGGACAGGGGGACTATGGCTACACCTTC
CASSIGQGDYGYTF
>TRBJ1-5|-|TRBV28|-
TGTGCCAGCAGTTCGTCCGGCGGGTATAGCAATCAGCCCCAGCATTTT
CASSSSGGYSNQPQHF
>TRBJ2-7|-|TRBV3-1/TRBV3-2|-
TGTGCCAGCAGCCAAGGTGGGTTAGACAGGAACTACGAGCAGTACTTC
CASSQGGLDRNYEQYF
>TRBJ2-1|-|TRBV3-1/TRBV3-2|TRBD1
TGTGCCAGCAGCAATCCTCGGCGGGACAGGGGGTACAATGAGCAGTTCTTC
CASSNPRRDRGYNEQFF
>TRBJ1-2|few|TRBV6-5|TRBD1
TGTGCCAGCAGTTCCGGGGACAGGAACTACACCTTC
CASSSGDRNYTF
>TRBJ2-1|-|TRBV11-1|-
TGTGCCAGCAGCGGAGGGATGGTCAACAATGAGCAGTTCTTC
CASSGGMVNNEQFF
>TRBJ2-1|-|TRBV5-1|-
TGCGCCAGCCAAAGGGAGCTCGGCAATGAGCAGTTCTTC
CASQRELGNEQFF
>TRBJ2-2|-|TRBV11-2|TRBD1
TGTGCCAGCAGCCATTACAGGGGTCGGGGGAACACCGGGGAGCTGTTTTTT
CASSHYRGRGNTGELFF
>TRBJ1-6|-|TRBV5-6|-
TGTGCCAGCAGCTTTCGACAGGCCGCCAGCTCCTATAATTCACCCCTCCACTTT
CASSFRQAASSYNSPLHF